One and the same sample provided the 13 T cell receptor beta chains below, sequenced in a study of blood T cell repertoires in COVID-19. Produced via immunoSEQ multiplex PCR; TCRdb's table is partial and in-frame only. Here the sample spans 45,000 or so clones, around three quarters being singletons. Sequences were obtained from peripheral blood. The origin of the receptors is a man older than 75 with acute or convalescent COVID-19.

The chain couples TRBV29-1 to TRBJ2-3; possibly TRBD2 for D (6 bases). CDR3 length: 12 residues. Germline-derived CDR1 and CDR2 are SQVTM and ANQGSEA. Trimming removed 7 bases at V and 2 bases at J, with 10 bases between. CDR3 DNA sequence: TGCAGCGGGCGGGACCACACAGATACGCAGTATTTT. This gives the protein CSGRDHTDTQYF.

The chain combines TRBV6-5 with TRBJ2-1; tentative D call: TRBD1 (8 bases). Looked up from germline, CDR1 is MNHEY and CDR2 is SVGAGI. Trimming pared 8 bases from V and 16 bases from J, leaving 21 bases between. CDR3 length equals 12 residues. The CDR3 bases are TGTGCCAGCCGAGTGGGAGGGACAGGAGATTTCTTC. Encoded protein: CASRVGGTGDFF.

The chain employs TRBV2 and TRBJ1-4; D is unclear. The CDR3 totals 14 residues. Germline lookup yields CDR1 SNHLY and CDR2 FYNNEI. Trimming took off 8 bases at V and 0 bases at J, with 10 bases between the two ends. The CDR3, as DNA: TGTGCCAGCGTGAGAGCTCCAACTAATGAAAAACTGTTTTTT. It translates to CASVRAPTNEKLFF.

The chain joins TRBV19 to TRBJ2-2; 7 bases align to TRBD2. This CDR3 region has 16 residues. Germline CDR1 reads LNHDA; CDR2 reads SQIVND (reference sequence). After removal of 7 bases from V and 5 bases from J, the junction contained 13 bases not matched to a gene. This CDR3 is CASKYQTGGSTGELFF. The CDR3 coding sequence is TGTGCCAGTAAATATCAGACCGGGGGGTCTACCGGGGAGCTGTTTTTT.

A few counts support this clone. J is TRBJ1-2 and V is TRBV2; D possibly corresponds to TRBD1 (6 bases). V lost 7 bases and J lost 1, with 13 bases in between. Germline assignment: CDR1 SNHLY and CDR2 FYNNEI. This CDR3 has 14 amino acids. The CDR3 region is CASTDSGDNYGYTF. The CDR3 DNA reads TGTGCCAGCACGGATTCAGGGGATAACTATGGCTACACCTTC.

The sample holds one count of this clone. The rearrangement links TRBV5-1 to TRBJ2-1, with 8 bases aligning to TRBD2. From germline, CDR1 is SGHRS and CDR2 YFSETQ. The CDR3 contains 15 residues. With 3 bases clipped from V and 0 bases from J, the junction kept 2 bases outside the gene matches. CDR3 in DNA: TGCGCCAGCAGCTCTGCGGGGGGCTCCTACAATGAGCAGTTCTTC. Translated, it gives CASSSAGGSYNEQFF.

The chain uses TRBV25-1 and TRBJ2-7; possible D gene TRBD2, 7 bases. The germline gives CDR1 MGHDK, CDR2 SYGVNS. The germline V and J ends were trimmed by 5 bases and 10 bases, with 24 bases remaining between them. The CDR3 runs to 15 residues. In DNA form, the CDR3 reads TGTGCCAGCAGTTTTCGAGGGGGAGGGCCCGCGAAACAGTACTTC. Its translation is CASSFRGGGPAKQYF.

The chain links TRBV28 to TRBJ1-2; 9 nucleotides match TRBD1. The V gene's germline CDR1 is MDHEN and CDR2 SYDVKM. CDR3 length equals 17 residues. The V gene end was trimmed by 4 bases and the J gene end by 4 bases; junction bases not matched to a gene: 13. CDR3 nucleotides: TGTGCCAGCAGTTCCTCGGTTCGACAGGGGGTGATCTATGGCTACACCTTC. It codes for CASSSSVRQGVIYGYTF.

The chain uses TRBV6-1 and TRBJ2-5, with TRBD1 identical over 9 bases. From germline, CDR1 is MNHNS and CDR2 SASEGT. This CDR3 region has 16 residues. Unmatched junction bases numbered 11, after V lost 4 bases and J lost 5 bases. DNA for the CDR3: TGTGCCAGCAGTGCGCGGGACAGGGCAGCGGGGGAGACCCAGTACTTC. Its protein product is CASSARDRAAGETQYF.

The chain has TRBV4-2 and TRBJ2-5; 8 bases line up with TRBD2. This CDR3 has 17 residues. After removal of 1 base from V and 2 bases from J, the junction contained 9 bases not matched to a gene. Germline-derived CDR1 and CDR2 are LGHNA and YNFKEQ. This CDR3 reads CASSQGGLAGVQETQYF. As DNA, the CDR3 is TGTGCCAGCAGCCAAGGGGGGCTAGCGGGTGTACAAGAGACCCAGTACTTC.

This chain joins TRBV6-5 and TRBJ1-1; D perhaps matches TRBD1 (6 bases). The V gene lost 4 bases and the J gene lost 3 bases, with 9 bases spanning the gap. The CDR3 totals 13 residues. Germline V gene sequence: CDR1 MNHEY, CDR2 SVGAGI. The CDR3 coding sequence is TGTGCCAGCAGTTTACAGGGATACACTGAAGCTTTCTTT. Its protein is CASSLQGYTEAFF.

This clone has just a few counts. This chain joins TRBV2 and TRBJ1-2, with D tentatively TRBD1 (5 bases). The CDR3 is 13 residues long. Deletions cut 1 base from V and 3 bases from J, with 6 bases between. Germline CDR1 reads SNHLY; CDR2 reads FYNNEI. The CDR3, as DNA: TGTGCCAGCAGTGAAGGGGGGGACTATGGCTACACCTTC. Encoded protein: CASSEGGDYGYTF.

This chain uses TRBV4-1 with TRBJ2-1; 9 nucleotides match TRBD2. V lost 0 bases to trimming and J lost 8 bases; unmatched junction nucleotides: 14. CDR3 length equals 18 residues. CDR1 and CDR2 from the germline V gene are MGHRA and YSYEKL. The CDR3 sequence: CASSQDSSGSFVGDEQFF. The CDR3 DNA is TGCGCCAGCAGCCAAGATAGTAGCGGGAGTTTCGTTGGGGATGAGCAGTTCTTC.